The clone carrying this T cell receptor (beta chain) turned up a few times. TCRdb's copy holds only in-frame clones and misses some; the assay was immunoSEQ multiplex PCR. The sample includes about 250,000 clones, more than 70% of them seen just once. This specimen comes from a study of Ad26.COV2.S vaccination and SARS-CoV-2 variants. Treatment reported: roughly 19 received Ad26.COV2.S at low or high dose, single or two shots; several received placebo; per-sample allocation not given. The study sampled participants on day 63 after the first vaccine or placebo injection. Trimming took 4 bases from V and 8 from J; bases not matched to a gene: 11. The CDR3 spans 16 residues. The germline V gene encodes CDR1 MDHEN and CDR2 SYDVKM.

The source material was peripheral blood, sampled in a trial of Ad26.COV2.S vaccine versus placebo. The genes are TRBV28 and TRBJ2-1, with TRBD1 identical over 10 bases. The sequence was collected from a person between 18 and 65 years old who received the Ad26.COV2.S COVID-19 vaccine or a placebo. The CDR3 DNA reads as TGTGCCAGCAGTTCAGCAGGACAGGGGGGAAGGGATGAGCAGTTCTTC. Protein sequence: CASSSAGQGGRDEQFF.